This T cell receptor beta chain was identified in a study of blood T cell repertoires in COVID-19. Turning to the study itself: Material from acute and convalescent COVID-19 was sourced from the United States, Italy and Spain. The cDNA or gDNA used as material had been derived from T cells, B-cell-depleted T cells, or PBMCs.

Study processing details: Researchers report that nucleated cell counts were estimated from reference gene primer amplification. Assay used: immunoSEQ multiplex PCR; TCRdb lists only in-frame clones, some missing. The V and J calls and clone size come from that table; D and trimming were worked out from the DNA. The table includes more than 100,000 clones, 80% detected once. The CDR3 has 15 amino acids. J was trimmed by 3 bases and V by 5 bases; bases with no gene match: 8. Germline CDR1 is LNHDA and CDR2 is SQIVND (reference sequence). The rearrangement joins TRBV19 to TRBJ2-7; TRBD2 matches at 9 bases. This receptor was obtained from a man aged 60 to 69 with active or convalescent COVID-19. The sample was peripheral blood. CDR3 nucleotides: TGTGCCAGTAGTCCCCACGGGACTAGCAGCTACGAGCAGTACTTC. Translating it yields CASSPHGTSSYEQYF.